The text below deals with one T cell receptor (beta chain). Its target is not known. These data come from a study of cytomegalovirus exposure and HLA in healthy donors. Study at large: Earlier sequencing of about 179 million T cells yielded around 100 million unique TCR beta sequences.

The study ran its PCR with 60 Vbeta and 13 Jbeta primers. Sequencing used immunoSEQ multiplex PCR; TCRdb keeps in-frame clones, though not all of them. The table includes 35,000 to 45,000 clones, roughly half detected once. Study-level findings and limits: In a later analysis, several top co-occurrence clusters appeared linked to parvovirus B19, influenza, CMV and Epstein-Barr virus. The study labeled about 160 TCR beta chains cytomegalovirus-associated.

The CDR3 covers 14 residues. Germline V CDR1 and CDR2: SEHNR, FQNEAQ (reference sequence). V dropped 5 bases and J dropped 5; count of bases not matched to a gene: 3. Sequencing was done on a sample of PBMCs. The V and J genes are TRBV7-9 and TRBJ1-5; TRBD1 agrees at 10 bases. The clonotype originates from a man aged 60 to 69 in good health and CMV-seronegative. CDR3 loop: CASSAGTGDQPQHF. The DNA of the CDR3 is TGTGCCAGCAGCGCCGGGACAGGGGATCAGCCCCAGCATTTT. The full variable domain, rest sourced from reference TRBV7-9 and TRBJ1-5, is DTGVSQNPRHKITKRGQNVTFRCDPISEHNRLYWYRQTLGQGPEFLTYFQNEAQLEKSRLLSDRFSAERPKGSFSTLEIQRTEQGDSAMYLCASSAGTGDQPQHFGDGTRLSIL.